The 14 T cell receptor beta chains given below trace back to one sample, sequenced in a study of regulatory and conventional T cells in RAG deficiency. Sequencing used immunoSEQ multiplex PCR; TCRdb keeps in-frame clones, though not all of them. The table lists roughly 30,000 clones, roughly 96% of them singletons, with 0.35% in the top ten. Genomic DNA came from blood conventional CD4+ T cells gated CD25-low CD127-high. These data were also filed under a second study, of regulatory T cells. That source notes: Primers: 52 TRBV forward and 13 TRBJ reverse.

Sample: CD25- CD4+ T cells sorted from blood. These receptors originate from a human donor in good health.

The gene calls are TRBV5-1 and TRBJ1-2; 9 bases line up with TRBD1. Germline CDR1 reads SGHRS; CDR2 reads YFSETQ. The J segment lost 5 bases and the V segment lost 4 bases, leaving 9 bases of the junction unmatched. The length of the CDR3 is 15 residues. This CDR3 reads CASSIGTGTGYGYTF. DNA of the CDR3: TGCGCCAGCAGCATAGGGACCGGGACAGGGTATGGCTACACCTTC.

CDR3 in amino acids: CASSDPGLAGPGGELFF. The CDR3 DNA reads TGTGCCAGCAGTGACCCCGGACTAGCGGGACCCGGTGGGGAGCTGTTTTTT. The chain combines TRBV25-1 with TRBJ2-2; 12 bases match TRBD2. This CDR3 is 17 amino acids long. In germline, CDR1 is MGHDK, CDR2 SYGVNS. V trimming: 3 bases; J trimming: 8 bases; junction bases outside the gene matches: 10.

CDR3 sequence: CASSRESSGRAFEQFF. The CDR3 nucleotides are TGTGCCAGCTCACGGGAGTCTAGCGGGAGGGCCTTTGAGCAGTTCTTC. This chain joins TRBV18 and TRBJ2-1, with 12 bases that match TRBD2. V was clipped by 4 bases and J by 9 bases; unmatched bases: 10. This CDR3 has 16 amino acids. Germline V gives CDR1 KGHSH, CDR2 LQKENI.

J is TRBJ2-7 and V is TRBV19; D not certain. V gave up 11 bases and J gave up 3 bases, with 8 bases separating them. This CDR3 comprises 10 residues. The germline V gene has CDR1 LNHDA and CDR2 SQIVND (reference sequence). The CDR3 region is CAGTRYEQYF. The CDR3 coding sequence is TGTGCCGGCACACGCTACGAGCAGTACTTC.

The chain recombines TRBV10-3 with TRBJ2-5, with 12 bases aligning to TRBD2. The length of the CDR3 is 15 residues. Trimming at V came to 3 bases and at J to 5 bases, leaving 4 bases not matched to a gene. CDR1 and CDR2 (germline): ENHRY, SYGVKD. The CDR3 region has the DNA TGTGCCATCAGTGACCTAGCGGGGGGGTATGAGACCCAGTACTTC. Protein sequence: CAISDLAGGYETQYF.

This chain uses TRBV7-9 with TRBJ2-3, with 8 bases that match TRBD1. The CDR3 extends over 16 amino acids. V trimming: 5 bases; J trimming: 2 bases; junction bases outside the gene matches: 9. The V gene's germline CDR1 is SEHNR and CDR2 FQNEAQ (reference sequence). CDR3 loop: CASSRDRLGFTDTQYF. Written as DNA, the CDR3 is TGTGCCAGCAGCCGGGACAGGCTCGGTTTCACAGATACGCAGTATTTT.

The rearrangement links TRBV10-3 to TRBJ1-1; 9 bases match TRBD1. The CDR3 has 16 residues. Germline V gene sequence: CDR1 ENHRY, CDR2 SYGVKD. Trimming took 8 bases from V and 1 from J; bases not matched to a gene: 11. Written as DNA, the CDR3 is TGTGCCATCGGGCAGCCACAGGGGGCACGGAACACTGAAGCTTTCTTT. Its protein is CAIGQPQGARNTEAFF.

The V gene is TRBV6-5, the J gene TRBJ1-2; a possible D gene is TRBD1 (6 bases). V lost 5 bases and J 7 bases, leaving 11 bases between the germline ends. The length of the CDR3 is 12 residues. Germline V gene sequence: CDR1 MNHEY, CDR2 SVGAGI. The CDR3, as DNA: TGTGCCAGCAGTACCACAGGGACTGGCTACACCTTC. Translation gives CASSTTGTGYTF.

The rearrangement joins TRBV18 to TRBJ2-4; a possible D gene is TRBD2 (5 bases). Germline CDR1 KGHSH, CDR2 LQKENI. The CDR3 length is 17 residues. Trimming removed 2 bases from V and 0 bases from J, with 14 bases in between. The CDR3 reads CASSPNDGVLAKNIQYF. The CDR3 nucleotides read TGTGCCAGCTCACCAAACGACGGGGTATTAGCCAAAAACATTCAGTACTTC.

The chain uses TRBV27 and TRBJ2-7; weak D call: TRBD2 (7 bases). The CDR3 length is 18 residues. Germline lookup yields CDR1 MNHEY and CDR2 SMNVEV (reference sequence). Trimming pared 2 bases from V and 0 bases from J, leaving 20 bases between. The CDR3 nucleotides read TGTGCCAGCAGTTTAGGTCTTCTCCCGGGGGGCGCCTCCTACGAGCAGTACTTC. It codes for CASSLGLLPGGASYEQYF.

This clone appeared a few times. The chain recombines TRBV9 with TRBJ2-7; D is unclear. CDR1 is SGDLS and CDR2 is YYNGEE in the germline V gene. This CDR3 has 15 amino acids. V was cut by 0 bases and J by 0 bases, with 10 bases left in between. Here the CDR3 reads CASSVATGISYEQYF. Written as DNA, the CDR3 is TGTGCCAGCAGCGTAGCTACGGGTATCTCCTACGAGCAGTACTTC.

This clone was detected only a few times. The chain recombines TRBV5-6 with TRBJ1-4; TRBD1 agrees at 8 bases. V shed 0 bases, J shed 0 bases, and the junction held 7 bases outside the gene matches. CDR3 size: 18 residues. Germline CDR1 and CDR2: SGHDT and YYEEEE. The CDR3 DNA reads as TGTGCCAGCAGCTTGGGAGACAGGGGCCGAGCAACTAATGAAAAACTGTTTTTT. Amino acid sequence: CASSLGDRGRATNEKLFF. The full variable domain, with the rest looked up from reference TRBV5-6 and TRBJ1-4, is DAGVTQSPTHLIKTRGQQVTLRCSPKSGHDTVSWYQQALGQGPQFIFQYYEEEERQRGNFPDRFSGHQFPNYSSELNVNALLLGDSALYLCASSLGDRGRATNEKLFFGSGTQLSVL.

This rearrangement joins TRBV6-5 to TRBJ1-5, with 9 bases aligning to TRBD1. There are 15 residues in the CDR3. V lost 4 bases and J lost 6; bases outside the gene matches: 7. Germline CDR1 and CDR2: MNHEY and SVGAGI. The CDR3 DNA follows: TGTGCCAGCAGTTCTGGGACAGGGCTAAGTCAGCCCCAGCATTTT. This gives the protein CASSSGTGLSQPQHF.

This clone appeared once. V gene TRBV2 combines with J gene TRBJ2-2; 8 positions agree with TRBD2. Germline V gene sequence: CDR1 SNHLY, CDR2 FYNNEI. This CDR3 is 14 amino acids long. V was clipped by 7 bases and J by 7 bases; unmatched bases: 8. The CDR3 here is CASKLSGGDGELFF. DNA for the CDR3: TGTGCCAGCAAACTCTCGGGGGGGGACGGGGAGCTGTTTTTT.